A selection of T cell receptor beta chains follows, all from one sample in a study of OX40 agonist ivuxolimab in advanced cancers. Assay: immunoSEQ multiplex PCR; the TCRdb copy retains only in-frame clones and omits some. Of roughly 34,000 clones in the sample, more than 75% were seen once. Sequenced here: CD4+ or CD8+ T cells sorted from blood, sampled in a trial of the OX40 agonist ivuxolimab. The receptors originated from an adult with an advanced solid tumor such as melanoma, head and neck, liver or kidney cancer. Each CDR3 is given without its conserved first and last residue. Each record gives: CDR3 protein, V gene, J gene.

CDR3aa: ASSPLGSLNTEAF; v_gene: TRBV27; j_gene: TRBJ1-1
CDR3aa: ASRTAGFYTGELF; v_gene: TRBV7-9; j_gene: TRBJ2-2
CDR3aa: ASSLSFPGRDTEAF; v_gene: TRBV5-1; j_gene: TRBJ1-1
CDR3aa: ASSPTGGHQPQH; v_gene: TRBV6-5; j_gene: TRBJ1-5
CDR3aa: ASSLAGTYNEQF; v_gene: TRBV5-4; j_gene: TRBJ2-1
CDR3aa: ASSFEGDEKLF; v_gene: TRBV28; j_gene: TRBJ1-4
CDR3aa: ASSPRTTSTDTQY; v_gene: TRBV7-9; j_gene: TRBJ2-3
CDR3aa: ASSVEGLAGAYEQY; v_gene: TRBV9; j_gene: TRBJ2-7
CDR3aa: ASSFGEYEQY; v_gene: TRBV7-9; j_gene: TRBJ2-7
CDR3aa: AWNQVASYEQY; v_gene: TRBV30; j_gene: TRBJ2-7
CDR3aa: ASSPTGPNQPQH; v_gene: TRBV7-6; j_gene: TRBJ1-5
CDR3aa: ASSQGLESYNEQF; v_gene: TRBV4-3; j_gene: TRBJ2-1
CDR3aa: ATSRLAGVSDTQY; v_gene: TRBV15; j_gene: TRBJ2-3
CDR3aa: SVSRQGLTEAF; v_gene: TRBV29-1; j_gene: TRBJ1-1
CDR3aa: ASSFWDSEQY; v_gene: TRBV5-1; j_gene: TRBJ2-7
CDR3aa: ASRRLDASTDTQY; v_gene: TRBV7-6; j_gene: TRBJ2-3
CDR3aa: ASSQERAVNTGELF; v_gene: TRBV4-1; j_gene: TRBJ2-2
CDR3aa: ASKTGAPINTEAF; v_gene: TRBV28; j_gene: TRBJ1-1
CDR3aa: ASSYSGGSTEAF; v_gene: TRBV6-6; j_gene: TRBJ1-1
CDR3aa: ASSEASYEQY; v_gene: TRBV2; j_gene: TRBJ2-7
CDR3aa: ASSDRGHLGTEAF; v_gene: TRBV2; j_gene: TRBJ1-1
CDR3aa: ASSRQGQYNYGYT; v_gene: TRBV23-1; j_gene: TRBJ1-2
CDR3aa: ASSPRDSQETQY; v_gene: TRBV11-3; j_gene: TRBJ2-5
CDR3aa: ASSLMGTGVNYGYT; v_gene: TRBV7-2; j_gene: TRBJ1-2
CDR3aa: AWIEMASSYNEQF; v_gene: TRBV30; j_gene: TRBJ2-1
CDR3aa: ASSLGAGGGNEQY; v_gene: TRBV11-1; j_gene: TRBJ2-7
CDR3aa: ASSDAAGGYNEQF; v_gene: TRBV2; j_gene: TRBJ2-1
CDR3aa: AWREGRGTEAF; v_gene: TRBV30; j_gene: TRBJ1-1
CDR3aa: ASSPYSGSYNEQF; v_gene: TRBV4-3; j_gene: TRBJ2-1
CDR3aa: ASSFDLGGSTDTQY; v_gene: TRBV28; j_gene: TRBJ2-3
CDR3aa: ASSPGRSSYEQY; v_gene: TRBV19; j_gene: TRBJ2-7
CDR3aa: ASSDRDREINEQF; v_gene: TRBV9; j_gene: TRBJ2-1
CDR3aa: ASSFGTGRGTEAF; v_gene: TRBV5-6; j_gene: TRBJ1-1
CDR3aa: ASSQGENEQF; v_gene: TRBV9; j_gene: TRBJ2-1
CDR3aa: ASSEDLVQETQY; v_gene: TRBV7-9; j_gene: TRBJ2-5
CDR3aa: ASSITGYSNQPQH; v_gene: TRBV19; j_gene: TRBJ1-5
CDR3aa: ATSRVLAGGADTQY; v_gene: TRBV15; j_gene: TRBJ2-3
CDR3aa: ASSLWDRGRTGELF; v_gene: TRBV5-6; j_gene: TRBJ2-2
CDR3aa: ASSLGAGSTDTQY; v_gene: TRBV5-8; j_gene: TRBJ2-3
CDR3aa: ASSLDPLNYGYT; v_gene: TRBV28; j_gene: TRBJ1-2
CDR3aa: ASSLIGSNQPQH; v_gene: TRBV7-8; j_gene: TRBJ1-5
CDR3aa: ASSHPGAEQF; v_gene: TRBV6-5; j_gene: TRBJ2-1
CDR3aa: ASSQEHGTGYYEQY; v_gene: TRBV4-1; j_gene: TRBJ2-7
CDR3aa: ATSGAWGGTNAGSGNTIY; v_gene: TRBV15; j_gene: TRBJ1-3
CDR3aa: ASSRGDNQPQH; v_gene: TRBV6-5; j_gene: TRBJ1-5
CDR3aa: ASTRGDSSYNEQF; v_gene: TRBV5-1; j_gene: TRBJ2-1
CDR3aa: ASTWGNTNEKLF; v_gene: TRBV27; j_gene: TRBJ1-4
CDR3aa: ASSWTGDSNYEQY; v_gene: TRBV27; j_gene: TRBJ2-7
CDR3aa: ASSEGSGVRPEAF; v_gene: TRBV2; j_gene: TRBJ1-1
CDR3aa: ASSVGTFSGNTIY; v_gene: TRBV5-4; j_gene: TRBJ1-3
CDR3aa: ASMPAVSTDTQY; v_gene: TRBV27; j_gene: TRBJ2-3
CDR3aa: ASSLAGSSYEQY; v_gene: TRBV11-2; j_gene: TRBJ2-7
CDR3aa: ASSHGYNEQF; v_gene: TRBV14; j_gene: TRBJ2-1
CDR3aa: ASSSQGLSYEQY; v_gene: TRBV7-9; j_gene: TRBJ2-7
CDR3aa: ASSSPRTGSFFEQY; v_gene: TRBV28; j_gene: TRBJ2-7
CDR3aa: ASSSAPQATYEQY; v_gene: TRBV5-6; j_gene: TRBJ2-7
CDR3aa: ASSIGPGTSYEQY; v_gene: TRBV19; j_gene: TRBJ2-7
CDR3aa: ASSLFNQPQH; v_gene: TRBV5-6; j_gene: TRBJ1-5